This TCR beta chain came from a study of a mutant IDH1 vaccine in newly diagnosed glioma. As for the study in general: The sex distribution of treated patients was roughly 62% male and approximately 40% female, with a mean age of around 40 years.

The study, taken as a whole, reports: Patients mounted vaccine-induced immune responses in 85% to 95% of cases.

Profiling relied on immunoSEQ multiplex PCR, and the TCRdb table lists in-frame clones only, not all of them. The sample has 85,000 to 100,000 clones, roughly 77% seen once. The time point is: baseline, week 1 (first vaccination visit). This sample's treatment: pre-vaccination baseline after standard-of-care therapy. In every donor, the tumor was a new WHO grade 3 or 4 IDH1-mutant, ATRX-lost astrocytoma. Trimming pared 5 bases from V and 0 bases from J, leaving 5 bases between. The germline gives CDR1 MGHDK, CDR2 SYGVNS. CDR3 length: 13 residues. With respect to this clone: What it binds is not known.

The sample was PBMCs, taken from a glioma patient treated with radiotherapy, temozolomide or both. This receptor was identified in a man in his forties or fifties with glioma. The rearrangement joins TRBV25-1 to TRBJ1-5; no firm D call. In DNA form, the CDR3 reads TGTGCCAGCAGTACGGTTAGCAATCAGCCCCAGCATTTT. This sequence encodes CASSTVSNQPQHF.